This T cell receptor (beta chain) was sequenced for a study of CD8 T cells in ankylosing spondylitis. This clonotype has only a few counts. Its antigen is unidentified. Quantitative 5'-RACE with molecular barcodes produced the TCR beta libraries. Via MiXCR, TCRdb re-called the 5' RACE reads, giving one row per CDR3 protein. The data contain around 250,000 distinct CDR3 sequences, roughly 32% of them seen just once; the ten biggest clones take up about 4.2%. Overall study results and limits: Matched ankylosing spondylitis synovial fluid reportedly showed significant enrichment of disease-linked clones. In peripheral blood, disease-linked CD8+ clones occurred at relatively low frequencies. Among TCR beta sequences, a motif of several highly homologous variants appeared characteristic of ankylosing spondylitis blood.

Losses at the gene ends were 3 bases for V and 2 bases for J; bases not matched to a gene: 2. This CDR3 is 13 amino acids long. The germline V gene encodes CDR1 DFQATT and CDR2 SNEGSKA (reference sequence). The chain recombines TRBV20-1 with TRBJ2-3; the match to TRBD2 covers 7 bases. This sequence was found in a male donor with ankylosing spondylitis or in good health (not recorded which). Sequences were obtained from blood, either unsorted or a sorted T cell fraction (not recorded which). The CDR3 protein is CSASGGYTDTQYF. In DNA, the CDR3 is TGCAGTGCTAGCGGGGGGTACACAGATACGCAGTATTTT.